The clone carrying this T cell receptor beta chain was seen a handful of times. The antigen is unknown. The record originates from a study of identical twins. Findings of the study overall: Invariant MAIT and iNKT cells could partly confound zero-insertion analyses.

TCRdb processed the 5' RACE reads anew with MiXCR; each CDR3 protein has one entry. Here the sample spans approximately 190,000 distinct CDR3 sequences, 15% to 20% being singletons. Between the trimmed V and J ends, which lost 1 base and 6 bases, there was a span of 10 bases. The V gene's germline CDR1 is SGHVS and CDR2 FNYEAQ. This CDR3 is built from 13 residues. The sample was also linked to a second study, of T cells expressing NK-cell markers. From that report: Eight donors were sequenced, seven testing HCMV-seropositive and one testing seronegative.

This TCR was recovered from a woman aged 18-29 years in good health. Sequencing input: CD8+ T cells sorted from blood. The chain is built from TRBV7-6 and TRBJ2-7; possible D gene TRBD1, 6 bases. CDR3 in amino acids: CASSLVGGGEQYF. Here the CDR3 DNA reads TGTGCCAGCAGCTTAGTAGGGGGTGGCGAGCAGTACTTC.